The 2 T cell receptor beta chains in this list originate from one sample, sequenced in a study of CD8+ T cells in alopecia areata. Reverse transcription of extracted RNA yielded cDNA, which provided the sequencing template. Sequencing was performed with immunoSEQ multiplex PCR; in TCRdb, only in-frame clones are kept and a portion is missing. The sample consists of some 110,000 clones, 55% to 80% of them appearing once. Sequenced material: CD4+ T cells sorted from blood. Receptors were obtained from a human donor in good health.

J is TRBJ2-5 and V is TRBV2; a possible D gene is TRBD1 (5 bases). CDR3 length: 12 amino acids. CDR1 and CDR2 from the germline V gene are SNHLY and FYNNEI. V was cut by 8 bases and J by 2 bases, with 9 bases left in between. CDR3 sequence reads: CASSAGQETQYF. CDR3 coding DNA: TGTGCCAGCTCGGCAGGGCAAGAGACCCAGTACTTC.

The rearrangement links TRBV29-1 to TRBJ2-1, with unresolved D. The V end lost 3 bases, the J end lost 7 bases, and 7 bases lay between the germline ends. CDR1 and CDR2 (germline): SQVTM, ANQGSEA. The CDR3 has 11 amino acids. CDR3 bases: TGCAGCGTTGAGGATCGAAATGAGCAGTTCTTC. Translating gives CSVEDRNEQFF.